These 27 T cell receptor beta chains were all obtained from the same sample, sequenced in a study of shared clonotypes between healthy human individuals. The table came from immunoSEQ multiplex PCR; TCRdb's copy has only in-frame clones and leaves some out. The sample has under 1,900,000 clones; 98% are singletons. The sample was naive CD4+ T cells sorted from blood. The subset was: CD45RA+ positively selected. These receptors were collected from a man aged 25-45 years in good health.

This clone has just one count. The V and J genes are TRBV15 and TRBJ2-7, with 8 bases identical to TRBD2. This CDR3 has 18 residues. The V gene's germline CDR1 is LNHNV and CDR2 YYDKDF (reference sequence). The V gene end was trimmed by 3 bases and the J gene end by 0 bases; junction bases not matched to a gene: 13. The CDR3 region is CATSSSPLGAGVSYEQYF. The CDR3 DNA follows: TGTGCCACCAGCAGCTCCCCCTTAGGAGCGGGAGTCTCCTACGAGCAGTACTTC.

This rearrangement joins TRBV2 to TRBJ2-7; 7 nucleotides match TRBD1. The germline V gene encodes CDR1 SNHLY and CDR2 FYNNEI. V lost 3 bases, J lost 4 bases, and 6 bases stayed unmatched. This CDR3 is built from 14 residues. The CDR3 bases are TGTGCCAGCAGTGAGGAGGCAGGGGGTTACGAGCAGTACTTC. It specifies CASSEEAGGYEQYF. Combining the CDR3 with reference TRBV2 and TRBJ2-7 gives the whole variable domain EPEVTQTPSHQVTQMGQEVILRCVPISNHLYFYWYRQILGQKVEFLVSFYNNEISEKSEIFDDQFSVERPDGSNFTLKIRSTKLEDSAMYFCASSEEAGGYEQYFGPGTRLTVT.

The genes are TRBV5-1 and TRBJ2-5; either TRBD1 or TRBD2 may supply D (5 bases each). With 4 bases removed from V and 2 bases from J, the gap between germline ends came to 12 bases. The CDR3 sequence is 14 residues long. The germline V gene encodes CDR1 SGHRS and CDR2 YFSETQ. In nucleotides, the CDR3 is TGCGCCAGCAGCCCGGGACGTATGCAAGAGACCCAGTACTTC. Its protein product is CASSPGRMQETQYF.

This chain joins TRBV6-1 and TRBJ2-1; D is unresolved. The germline CDR1 and CDR2 sequences are MNHNS and SASEGT. V was shortened by 2 bases and J by 0 bases, with 17 bases between the two germline ends. The CDR3 extends over 18 amino acids. The CDR3 coding sequence is TGTGCCAGCAGTGAATGGCCCGGGCTCCGGAGCTCCTACAATGAGCAGTTCTTC. The encoded protein is CASSEWPGLRSSYNEQFF.

The J gene is TRBJ2-2, the V gene TRBV7-9; D may correspond to TRBD1 or TRBD2 (6 bases each). V dropped 8 bases and J dropped 4 bases, with 14 bases sitting between them. The CDR3 is made up of 14 amino acids. Looked up from germline, CDR1 is SEHNR and CDR2 is FQNEAQ (reference sequence). The CDR3 loop reads CASRGAGVTGELFF. In nucleotides, the CDR3 is TGTGCCAGCCGCGGGGCAGGGGTCACCGGGGAGCTGTTTTTT.

The gene calls are TRBV7-9 and TRBJ2-7; 8 nucleotides agree with TRBD1. Germline CDR1 is SEHNR and CDR2 is FQNEAQ (reference sequence). After removal of 1 base from V and 2 bases from J, the junction contained 7 bases not matched to a gene. CDR3 length: 16 residues. The CDR3 coding sequence is TGTGCCAGCAGCTTAGGAGACAGGGGACGGACCTACGAGCAGTACTTC. It specifies CASSLGDRGRTYEQYF.

The V call is TRBV4-1, the J call TRBJ2-5; 8 nucleotides match TRBD1. This CDR3 has 14 residues. With 1 base clipped from V and 4 bases from J, the junction kept 2 bases outside the gene matches. From germline, CDR1 is MGHRA and CDR2 YSYEKL. Written as DNA, the CDR3 is TGCGCCAGCAGCCAAGGACAGGGGACAGAGACCCAGTACTTC. Amino acid sequence: CASSQGQGTETQYF.

The V and J genes are TRBV5-4 and TRBJ1-2, with 7 bases that match TRBD1. The CDR3 spans 14 residues. Losses at the gene ends were 2 bases for V and 5 bases for J; bases not matched to a gene: 6. Per the germline V gene, CDR1 is SGHNT and CDR2 is YYREEE (reference sequence). CDR3 coding DNA: TGTGCCAGCAGCTTCGAAGGGGGCCCTTATGGCTACACCTTC. Translating it yields CASSFEGGPYGYTF.

The CDR3 coding sequence is TGTGCCAGCAGTTACCGGGGAGTAGCGGGAGCAGATACGCAGTATTTT. Its translation is CASSYRGVAGADTQYF. The chain is built from TRBV6-5 and TRBJ2-3; 9 positions match TRBD2. Trimming at V came to 2 bases and at J to 4 bases, leaving 7 bases not matched to a gene. The length of the CDR3 is 16 residues. Germline loops: CDR1 MNHEY, CDR2 SVGAGI.

The chain carries TRBV18 and TRBJ2-1; D is unclear. CDR3 length: 16 amino acids. In germline, CDR1 is KGHSH, CDR2 LQKENI. The V end lost 2 bases, the J end lost 0 bases, and 11 bases lay between the germline ends. The CDR3 nucleotides are TGTGCCAGCTCACCATCCCGGACCCCCTCCTACAATGAGCAGTTCTTC. Encoded protein: CASSPSRTPSYNEQFF. Filled out from reference TRBV18 and TRBJ2-1, the complete variable domain reads NAGVMQNPRHLVRRRGQEARLRCSPMKGHSHVYWYRQLPEEGLKFMVYLQKENIIDESGMPKERFSAEFPKEGPSILRIQQVVRGDSAAYFCASSPSRTPSYNEQFFGPGTRLTVL.

CDR3 region: CASSDRDRPLNEQYF. CDR3 coding DNA: TGTGCCAGCAGCGACCGGGACAGGCCTCTGAACGAGCAGTACTTC. The rearrangement joins TRBV9 to TRBJ2-7; 8 nucleotides match TRBD1. V dropped 3 bases and J dropped 5; count of bases not matched to a gene: 10. This CDR3 region has 15 residues. The germline gives CDR1 SGDLS, CDR2 YYNGEE.

V gene TRBV28 combines with J gene TRBJ2-1; 10 positions match TRBD2. Germline V CDR1 and CDR2: MDHEN, SYDVKM. The CDR3 has 11 residues. J was trimmed by 10 bases and V by 6 bases; bases with no gene match: 0. In DNA, the CDR3 is TGTGCCAGCAGGGGACTAGCGGAGCAGTTCTTC. Its protein product is CASRGLAEQFF.

The gene calls are TRBV11-2 and TRBJ2-3; 10 nucleotides align to TRBD2. With V trimmed by 5 bases and J by 4 bases, 15 bases remained unmatched. Looked up from germline, CDR1 is SGHAT and CDR2 is FQNNGV. The CDR3 covers 18 residues. The CDR3 coding sequence is TGTGCCAGCAGCGGCAGGACTAGCGGAGTCACAAAGGCAGATACGCAGTATTTT. Translated, it gives CASSGRTSGVTKADTQYF.

The V call is TRBV15, the J call TRBJ2-1; D is undetermined. The V and J ends lost 2 bases and 7 bases respectively, with 6 bases between them. CDR1 LNHNV and CDR2 YYDKDF come from the germline V gene (reference sequence). This CDR3 is built from 12 residues. In nucleotides, the CDR3 is TGTGCCACCAGCAGATTAGCAAATGAGCAGTTCTTC. Its protein is CATSRLANEQFF.

The chain uses TRBV10-2 and TRBJ2-7; D tentatively reads TRBD1 or TRBD2 (5 bases each). V shed 5 bases and J shed 7 bases, with 15 bases lying between them. Per the germline V gene, CDR1 is WSHSY and CDR2 is SAAADI. The CDR3 loop spans 13 amino acids. CDR3 DNA: TGCGCCAGCAGTATATCAACTGGGGGTGAGCAGTACTTC. Protein: CASSISTGGEQYF.

The chain recombines TRBV9 with TRBJ2-1; TRBD2 matches 9 bases. This CDR3 region has 16 residues. V shed 3 bases, J shed 8 bases, and the junction held 12 bases outside the gene matches. Germline assignment: CDR1 SGDLS and CDR2 YYNGEE. As DNA, the CDR3 is TGTGCCAGCAGCGCCGGGACTAGCCAACGTTGGGATGAGCAGTTCTTC. It yields the protein CASSAGTSQRWDEQFF.

The chain employs TRBV19 and TRBJ2-1; 11 bases fit TRBD2. V was clipped by 5 bases and J by 9 bases; unmatched bases: 12. The CDR3 is 16 amino acids. Germline CDR1 reads LNHDA; CDR2 reads SQIVND (reference sequence). CDR3 loop: CASSDLIAGGRREQFF. The CDR3 bases are TGTGCCAGTAGTGACCTTATAGCGGGAGGGCGTCGTGAGCAGTTCTTC.

The genes are TRBV7-9 and TRBJ1-1, with D hard to call. With 10 bases removed from V and 4 bases from J, the gap between germline ends came to 19 bases. The germline gives CDR1 SEHNR, CDR2 FQNEAQ (reference sequence). CDR3 size: 14 residues. CDR3 residues: CAIQLVGGSTEAFF. The CDR3 DNA reads as TGTGCCATCCAGCTGGTTGGCGGCAGCACTGAAGCTTTCTTT.

The chain has TRBV27 and TRBJ1-1; TRBD1 agrees at 7 bases. The trim removed 5 bases at V and 2 bases at J, leaving 8 bases unmatched. Germline assignment: CDR1 MNHEY and CDR2 SMNVEV (reference sequence). The CDR3 spans 15 residues. CDR3 sequence reads: CASSPHRGSNTEAFF. CDR3 bases: TGTGCCAGCAGTCCACACAGGGGATCTAACACTGAAGCTTTCTTT.

This clone was seen just once. At one end the junction does not follow the germline gene, possibly because of a read error. The rearrangement links TRBV19 to TRBJ2-7; 9 nucleotides agree with TRBD2. CDR3 length: 17 residues. CDR1 LNHDA and CDR2 SQIVND come from the germline V gene (reference sequence). DNA for the CDR3: TGTGCCAGTAGTATAGGCGTCAGGGGACTAGCAGCGCAAGAGAGGCACTTC. Protein product: CASSIGVRGLAAQERHF.

The CDR3 sequence: CASSLTGSTGELFF. In DNA, the CDR3 is TGTGCCAGCAGTTTAACAGGGAGCACCGGGGAGCTGTTTTTT. The chain couples TRBV28 to TRBJ2-2; D might be TRBD1 (6 bases). With 2 bases removed from V and 4 bases from J, the gap between germline ends came to 8 bases. Looked up from germline, CDR1 is MDHEN and CDR2 is SYDVKM. The CDR3 is made up of 14 amino acids.

The CDR3 coding sequence is TGTGCCAGCAGCATGACAGGGCCCGATGAAGCTTTCTTT. This encodes CASSMTGPDEAFF. The genes are TRBV6-5 and TRBJ1-1; TRBD1 aligns across 7 bases. The V gene end was trimmed by 6 bases and the J gene end by 7 bases; junction bases not matched to a gene: 8. Per germline, CDR1 MNHEY and CDR2 SVGAGI. The CDR3 contains 13 residues.

This sequence joins TRBV25-1 and TRBJ2-3; 9 nucleotides agree with TRBD1. Unmatched junction bases numbered 8, after V lost 3 bases and J lost 1 base. The CDR3 spans 17 residues. Per germline, CDR1 MGHDK and CDR2 SYGVNS. The CDR3, as DNA: TGTGCCAGCAGTGATCCTCTCAACAGGGGGCGCACAGATACGCAGTATTTT. Its protein product is CASSDPLNRGRTDTQYF. The full variable domain, in which reference TRBV25-1 and TRBJ2-3 provide the parts outside the CDR3, is EADIYQTPRYLVIGTGKKITLECSQTMGHDKMYWYQQDPGMELHLIHYSYGVNSTEKGDLSSESTVSRIRTEHFPLTLESARPSHTSQYLCASSDPLNRGRTDTQYFGPGTRLTVL.

This chain uses TRBV6-1 with TRBJ2-3, with 7 nucleotides matching TRBD1. The J segment lost 6 bases and the V segment lost 6 bases, leaving 12 bases of the junction unmatched. CDR3 size: 15 residues. Germline loops: CDR1 MNHNS, CDR2 SASEGT. The CDR3 region is CASSQNAHRGDTQYF. In DNA, the CDR3 is TGTGCCAGCAGCCAAAATGCCCACAGGGGTGATACGCAGTATTTT.

The V call is TRBV2, the J call TRBJ2-1; D gene unclear. The CDR3 covers 13 residues. Germline lookup yields CDR1 SNHLY and CDR2 FYNNEI. V was clipped by 6 bases and J by 4 bases, with 10 bases between them. In DNA form, the CDR3 reads TGTGCCAGCAGCTCGGACGTTTACAATGAGCAGTTCTTC. Protein product: CASSSDVYNEQFF.

This chain joins TRBV6-1 and TRBJ1-2; D gene uncertain. This CDR3 is built from 14 residues. Trimming took off 4 bases at V and 0 bases at J, with 9 bases between the two ends. The germline V gene has CDR1 MNHNS and CDR2 SASEGT. The CDR3 DNA sequence: TGTGCCAGCAGTGCAGTGGAGGCTAACTATGGCTACACCTTC. Its translation is CASSAVEANYGYTF.

This chain links TRBV28 with TRBJ1-1; 7 positions agree with TRBD1. V lost 6 bases to trimming and J lost 6 bases; unmatched junction nucleotides: 7. The CDR3 is 13 amino acids. CDR1 and CDR2 (germline): MDHEN, SYDVKM. The CDR3 nucleotides read TGTGCCAGCAGCGGACAGGTCCCCCCTGAAGCTTTCTTT. As protein: CASSGQVPPEAFF.